This is a list of T cell receptor beta chains from one sample in a study of response to subunit inactivated influenza vaccine. Using its own MiXCR run on the RT-PCR reads, TCRdb lists one record per CDR3 protein. The sample holds some 570,000 distinct CDR3 sequences, roughly 10% seen once. This sample also belongs to another study, concerning T cells expressing NK-cell markers.

This sample comprised PBMCs from blood, obtained on the day of vaccination. These receptors were collected from a middle-aged man who received an inactivated influenza vaccine. Both conserved end residues are part of each CDR3. D genes are given only for firm matches. A row's size may be missing; if present it is once, few, many or a size class.

D gene: .
clone size: .
V gene: TRBV6-4
J gene: TRBJ2-2
CDR3 DNA: TGTGCCAGCAGCCGGGAAGAAGGACAGAGCAGGGAGCTGTTTTTT
CDR3 protein: CASSREEGQSRELFF

D gene: TRBD1
clone size: many
V gene: TRBV7-9
J gene: TRBJ2-5
CDR3 DNA: TGTGCCAGCAGCTTAGCACAGGGGTCGGGAGAGACCCAGTACTTC
CDR3 protein: CASSLAQGSGETQYF

D gene: TRBD1
clone size: few
V gene: TRBV10-3
J gene: TRBJ1-1
CDR3 DNA: TGTGCCATCAGTGAACGAGGGGGCGTGAACACTGAAGCTTTCTTT
CDR3 protein: CAISERGGVNTEAFF

D gene: TRBD1
clone size: few
V gene: TRBV15
J gene: TRBJ2-3
CDR3 DNA: TGTGCCACCAGCAGGACCTCAGGGGGCGGGGATACGCAGTATTTT
CDR3 protein: CATSRTSGGGDTQYF

D gene: .
clone size: .
V gene: TRBV5-1
J gene: TRBJ2-7
CDR3 DNA: TGCGCCAGCAGCTCCCAGGGGACCGCCTACGAGCAGTACTTC
CDR3 protein: CASSSQGTAYEQYF

D gene: TRBD2
clone size: many
V gene: TRBV6-2/TRBV6-3
J gene: TRBJ2-1
CDR3 DNA: TGTGCCAGCCAGAGACTAGGTGGGAGGGATGAGCAGTTCTTC
CDR3 protein: CASQRLGGRDEQFF

D gene: TRBD2
clone size: .
V gene: TRBV28
J gene: TRBJ2-7
CDR3 DNA: TGTGCCAGCAGTTTCGTCGGGAGGGCCTACGAGCAGTACTTC
CDR3 protein: CASSFVGRAYEQYF

D gene: TRBD2
clone size: few
V gene: TRBV4-3
J gene: TRBJ2-7
CDR3 DNA: TGCGCCAGCAGCCAGGGCCCTGTCGGGCGGGAGCTCTACGAGCAGTACTTC
CDR3 protein: CASSQGPVGRELYEQYF

D gene: TRBD1
clone size: many
V gene: TRBV6-2/TRBV6-3
J gene: TRBJ2-2
CDR3 DNA: TGTGCCAGCAGTGAGACAGGGGTAGGAACCGGGGAGCTGTTTTTT
CDR3 protein: CASSETGVGTGELFF

D gene: TRBD1
clone size: many
V gene: TRBV12-3/TRBV12-4
J gene: TRBJ1-2
CDR3 DNA: TGTGCCAGCAGTTTAGCTGGGGTAGGGGGCGCAGAAAACTATGGCTACACCTTC
CDR3 protein: CASSLAGVGGAENYGYTF

D gene: .
clone size: .
V gene: TRBV20-1
J gene: TRBJ1-1
CDR3 DNA: TGCAGTGCTACTAGGGAACAGACAAACACTGAAGCTTTCTTT
CDR3 protein: CSATREQTNTEAFF

D gene: .
clone size: .
V gene: TRBV18
J gene: TRBJ1-1
CDR3 DNA: TGTGCCAGCTCAACCCGCCTGAGCACTGAAGCTTTCTTT
CDR3 protein: CASSTRLSTEAFF

D gene: .
clone size: many
V gene: TRBV7-2
J gene: TRBJ2-1
CDR3 DNA: TGTGCCAGCAGCTCCCCCCCGGGGGTCTACAATGAGCAGTTCTTC
CDR3 protein: CASSSPPGVYNEQFF

D gene: .
clone size: few
V gene: TRBV15
J gene: TRBJ2-7
CDR3 DNA: TGTGCCACCAGCCCCAGGGGTTCCTACGAGCAGTACTTC
CDR3 protein: CATSPRGSYEQYF

D gene: .
clone size: .
V gene: TRBV20-1
J gene: TRBJ1-1
CDR3 DNA: TGCAGTGCTAGATTGGTGGAGGAGGCTGAAGCTTTCTTT
CDR3 protein: CSARLVEEAEAFF

D gene: .
clone size: few
V gene: TRBV11-2
J gene: TRBJ2-3
CDR3 DNA: TGTGCCAGCAGCTTAGGTGTGGAGCTGGGGGTAATCCGAGGCACAGATACGCAGTATTTT
CDR3 protein: CASSLGVELGVIRGTDTQYF

D gene: TRBD1
clone size: .
V gene: TRBV6-6
J gene: TRBJ2-3
CDR3 DNA: TGTGCCAGCAGTTCCGCGGACAGGGGATCTACGAATTTT
CDR3 protein: CASSSADRGSTNF

D gene: .
clone size: few
V gene: TRBV30
J gene: TRBJ1-1
CDR3 DNA: TGTGCCTGGAGTGTACCTGGGATGGCGACTGAAGCTTTCTTT
CDR3 protein: CAWSVPGMATEAFF

D gene: .
clone size: many
V gene: TRBV12-3/TRBV12-4
J gene: TRBJ2-7
CDR3 DNA: TGTGCCAGCAGTTTGTTAGCAGGGCCCTACGAGCAGTACTTC
CDR3 protein: CASSLLAGPYEQYF

D gene: .
clone size: many
V gene: TRBV19
J gene: TRBJ1-3
CDR3 DNA: TGTGCCAGTAGTACCCGACTGGGCAAAAGAAACACCATATATTTT
CDR3 protein: CASSTRLGKRNTIYF

D gene: TRBD1
clone size: .
V gene: TRBV29-1
J gene: TRBJ1-1
CDR3 DNA: TGCACCCGGGACAGGGGGCGCGAAGCTTTCTTT
CDR3 protein: CTRDRGREAFF

D gene: TRBD1
clone size: few
V gene: TRBV4-3
J gene: TRBJ1-2
CDR3 DNA: TGCGCCAGCAGCCGCGAACCGGGACAGGGATTGCATGGCTACACCTTC
CDR3 protein: CASSREPGQGLHGYTF

D gene: .
clone size: .
V gene: TRBV7-2
J gene: TRBJ2-1
CDR3 DNA: TGTGCCAGCAGGACGGCAGGGCGGGAACAGCAGTTCTTC
CDR3 protein: CASRTAGREQQFF

D gene: .
clone size: few
V gene: TRBV21-1
J gene: TRBJ1-4
CDR3 DNA: TGTGCCAGCAGCAATCAGACAGAGGGTAGCGAAAAACTGTTTTTT
CDR3 protein: CASSNQTEGSEKLFF

D gene: .
clone size: .
V gene: TRBV28
J gene: TRBJ2-7
CDR3 DNA: TGTGCCAGCAGGGACAGCCGGTACGAGCAGTACTTC
CDR3 protein: CASRDSRYEQYF

D gene: .
clone size: few
V gene: TRBV20-1
J gene: TRBJ2-7
CDR3 DNA: TGCAGTGCTACTGAACGAGGGTTAGGCGACGAGCAGTACTTC
CDR3 protein: CSATERGLGDEQYF

D gene: TRBD1
clone size: .
V gene: TRBV4-3
J gene: TRBJ2-7
CDR3 DNA: TGCGCCAGCAGCCAAGATGGGACAGGGGGGTCCTACGAGCAGTACTTC
CDR3 protein: CASSQDGTGGSYEQYF

D gene: TRBD1
clone size: few
V gene: TRBV20-1
J gene: TRBJ1-3
CDR3 DNA: TGCAGTGCTAGATTCACAGGGGACTCTGGAAACACCATATATTTT
CDR3 protein: CSARFTGDSGNTIYF

D gene: TRBD2
clone size: .
V gene: TRBV24-1
J gene: TRBJ2-1
CDR3 DNA: TGTGCCACCAGTGATCAAGCGGGAGGGCCGGCGAATGAGCAGTTCTTC
CDR3 protein: CATSDQAGGPANEQFF

D gene: .
clone size: few
V gene: TRBV7-9
J gene: TRBJ2-3
CDR3 DNA: TGTGCCAGCAGCTTAGACGGACAAAGCACAGATACGCAGTATTTT
CDR3 protein: CASSLDGQSTDTQYF

D gene: TRBD1
clone size: few
V gene: TRBV20-1
J gene: TRBJ2-1
CDR3 DNA: TGCAGTGCTACGCCCGGACAGGGGACCTACAATGAGCAGTTCTTC
CDR3 protein: CSATPGQGTYNEQFF

D gene: TRBD2
clone size: .
V gene: TRBV28
J gene: TRBJ2-5
CDR3 DNA: TGTGCCAGCAGTTTTGGGGTAATAGCGGGAGGGCCTGGGACCCAGTACTTC
CDR3 protein: CASSFGVIAGGPGTQYF

D gene: .
clone size: many
V gene: TRBV10-3
J gene: TRBJ2-2
CDR3 DNA: TGTGCCATCAGTTATCGGCCCGGGGAGCTGTTTTTT
CDR3 protein: CAISYRPGELFF

D gene: .
clone size: .
V gene: TRBV9
J gene: TRBJ2-1
CDR3 DNA: TGTGCCAGCACCCAAGCTGGCGGAAGCTCCTACAATGAGCAGTTCTTC
CDR3 protein: CASTQAGGSSYNEQFF

D gene: TRBD2
clone size: .
V gene: TRBV10-1
J gene: TRBJ2-7
CDR3 DNA: TGCGCCAGCAGTACGCAGCCGGGGGGGGAGCAGTACTTC
CDR3 protein: CASSTQPGGEQYF

D gene: .
clone size: .
V gene: TRBV6-2/TRBV6-3
J gene: TRBJ2-2
CDR3 DNA: TGTGCCAGCAGCCCATTACTAGTCTTCGGCACCGGGGAGCTGTTTTTT
CDR3 protein: CASSPLLVFGTGELFF

D gene: TRBD2
clone size: .
V gene: TRBV7-3
J gene: TRBJ2-1
CDR3 DNA: TGTGCCAGCAGCTCCTCCCCCGCAGTGGGAGGGTCTTACAATGAGCAGTTCTTC
CDR3 protein: CASSSSPAVGGSYNEQFF

D gene: .
clone size: few
V gene: TRBV6-5
J gene: TRBJ2-3
CDR3 DNA: TGTGCCAGCAGTTACTTACCTTCTAGCACAGATACGCAGTATTTT
CDR3 protein: CASSYLPSSTDTQYF

D gene: .
clone size: few
V gene: TRBV2
J gene: TRBJ2-7
CDR3 DNA: TGTGCCAGCAGTGAAGCTATCTACGAGCAGTACTTC
CDR3 protein: CASSEAIYEQYF

D gene: TRBD1
clone size: few
V gene: TRBV6-2/TRBV6-3
J gene: TRBJ1-5
CDR3 DNA: TGTGCCAGCAGTTTGAACAGGGGTGGCAATCAGCCCCAGCATTTT
CDR3 protein: CASSLNRGGNQPQHF

D gene: TRBD2
clone size: few
V gene: TRBV7-9
J gene: TRBJ2-3
CDR3 DNA: TGTGCCAGCAGCCCTCTAGCGGGAGCTGCAGATACGCAGTATTTT
CDR3 protein: CASSPLAGAADTQYF

D gene: .
clone size: .
V gene: TRBV5-1
J gene: TRBJ2-7
CDR3 DNA: TGCGCCAGCAGTAAGGACAGCTCCTACGAGCAGTACTTC
CDR3 protein: CASSKDSSYEQYF

D gene: TRBD2
clone size: few
V gene: TRBV7-6
J gene: TRBJ2-1
CDR3 DNA: TGTGCCAGCAGCTTGGAAGGGAGAACCCTAGCGGGAGCGAGGAATGAGCAGTTCTTC
CDR3 protein: CASSLEGRTLAGARNEQFF

D gene: .
clone size: .
V gene: TRBV11-2
J gene: TRBJ2-7
CDR3 DNA: TGTGCCAGCAGCTTAGCCCCTAGAGTTCACGAGCAGTACTTC
CDR3 protein: CASSLAPRVHEQYF

D gene: TRBD2
clone size: .
V gene: TRBV20-1
J gene: TRBJ2-3
CDR3 DNA: TGCAGTGGCTCCGGGACTAGCGGGAGGGCAGATACGCAGTATTTT
CDR3 protein: CSGSGTSGRADTQYF

D gene: .
clone size: .
V gene: TRBV30
J gene: TRBJ2-1
CDR3 DNA: TGTGCCTGGAAGACCGAGGCTCAGCTTTACAATGAGCAGTTCTTC
CDR3 protein: CAWKTEAQLYNEQFF

D gene: TRBD1
clone size: few
V gene: TRBV6-2/TRBV6-3
J gene: TRBJ2-3
CDR3 DNA: TGTGCCAGCAGTTACGCCCGCTTCCTTGGGGACAGGGAAAGGGGTACAGATACGCAGTATTTT
CDR3 protein: CASSYARFLGDRERGTDTQYF

D gene: .
clone size: few
V gene: TRBV5-6
J gene: TRBJ2-5
CDR3 DNA: TGTGCCAGCAGCACGCCCCGGGGGACCCAGTACTTC
CDR3 protein: CASSTPRGTQYF

D gene: TRBD1
clone size: .
V gene: TRBV6-5
J gene: TRBJ2-7
CDR3 DNA: TGTGCCAGCAGTTACCTGAGGGGGCCAGGGTACGAGCAGTACTTC
CDR3 protein: CASSYLRGPGYEQYF

D gene: .
clone size: many
V gene: TRBV6-2/TRBV6-3
J gene: TRBJ1-5
CDR3 DNA: TGTGCCAGCAGCCCGGGCTCCGGGGCCGGACACCCGCTAAATCAGCCCCAGCATTTT
CDR3 protein: CASSPGSGAGHPLNQPQHF

D gene: .
clone size: .
V gene: TRBV19
J gene: TRBJ2-6
CDR3 DNA: TGTGCCAGTAGACCCCCTCGGGCATTCACTCTCTCTGGGGCCAACGTCCTGACTTTC
CDR3 protein: CASRPPRAFTLSGANVLTF

D gene: TRBD1
clone size: few
V gene: TRBV10-3
J gene: TRBJ1-2
CDR3 DNA: TGTGCCTCCAAAGGGGGGACAGTTAACTATGGCTACACCTTC
CDR3 protein: CASKGGTVNYGYTF

D gene: .
clone size: few
V gene: TRBV5-1
J gene: TRBJ2-2
CDR3 DNA: TGCGCCAGCAGCTTACTAGGGACGGGGAACACCGGGGAGCTGTTTTTT
CDR3 protein: CASSLLGTGNTGELFF

D gene: .
clone size: many
V gene: TRBV18
J gene: TRBJ2-4
CDR3 DNA: TGTGCCAGCTCACCACCGGGTCTCAGCATTCAGTACTTC
CDR3 protein: CASSPPGLSIQYF

D gene: .
clone size: .
V gene: TRBV28
J gene: TRBJ2-1
CDR3 DNA: TGTGCCAGCAGTTTAATTCTCGAGGGATACAATGAGCAGTTCTTC
CDR3 protein: CASSLILEGYNEQFF

D gene: TRBD2
clone size: few
V gene: TRBV18
J gene: TRBJ2-1
CDR3 DNA: TGTGCCAGCTCACACCGGGAGGGGATTTACAATGAGCAGTTCTTC
CDR3 protein: CASSHREGIYNEQFF

D gene: .
clone size: few
V gene: TRBV12-3/TRBV12-4
J gene: TRBJ1-4
CDR3 DNA: TGTGCCAGCAGTCCCCAGGTTAGCGAAAAACTGTTTTTT
CDR3 protein: CASSPQVSEKLFF